This T cell receptor (beta chain) was sequenced in a study of vaccination effects on CD4 cells after COVID-19. The culture ran for nine to eleven days, and then CD4+ T cells were isolated. Two doses of BNT162b2 or mRNA-1273 vaccine were administered to participants. V was cut by 5 bases and J by 1 base, with 6 bases left in between. Germline V gene lookup returns CDR1 MNHEY and CDR2 SVGEGT. The CDR3 runs to 12 residues. With respect to this clone: Its antigen remains unknown.

Clones were read by immunoSEQ multiplex PCR, and TCRdb kept only the in-frame ones, dropping some. The table lists some 60,000 clones, less than 80% of them singletons. This receptor was identified in a human donor who received a COVID-19 vaccine. The V call is TRBV6-2 or TRBV6-3, the J call TRBJ2-7, with D uncertain. The sequenced sample was CD4+ T cells from PBMCs cultured without peptide, obtained after COVID-19 vaccination. The CDR3 protein is CASSPQSYEQYF. The CDR3 nucleotides read TGTGCCAGCAGTCCCCAATCCTACGAGCAGTACTTC.